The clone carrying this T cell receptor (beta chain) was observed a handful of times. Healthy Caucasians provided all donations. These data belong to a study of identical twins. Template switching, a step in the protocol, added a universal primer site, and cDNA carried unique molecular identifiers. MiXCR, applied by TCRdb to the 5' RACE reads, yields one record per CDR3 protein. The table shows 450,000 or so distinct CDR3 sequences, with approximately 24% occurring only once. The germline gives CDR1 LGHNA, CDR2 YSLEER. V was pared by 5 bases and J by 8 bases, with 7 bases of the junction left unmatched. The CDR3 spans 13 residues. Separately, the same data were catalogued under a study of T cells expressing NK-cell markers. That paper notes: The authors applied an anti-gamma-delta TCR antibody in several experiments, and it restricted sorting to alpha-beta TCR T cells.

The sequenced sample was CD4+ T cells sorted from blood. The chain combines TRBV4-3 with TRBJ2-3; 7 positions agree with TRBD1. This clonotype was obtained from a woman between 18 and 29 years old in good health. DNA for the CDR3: TGCGCCAGCAGCTTAGGGGGCGCGGGTACGCAGTATTTT. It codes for CASSLGGAGTQYF.